This passage covers 24 T cell receptor beta chains from one sample sequenced in a study of beta chain features in type 1 diabetes. The authors reverse transcribed all of the isolated RNA, so sequencing captured expressed TCRB transcripts. The table came from immunoSEQ multiplex PCR; TCRdb's copy has only in-frame clones and leaves some out. The data show 100,000 to 150,000 clones, 17% seen once. For these receptors, no antigen is known. Study results and limitations: In every one of the four CD4+ subsets, TCRB CDR3s were moderately but significantly shorter in Type 1 diabetes patients.

The material sequenced was central memory CD4+ T cells from blood. Receptors were obtained from a man between 18 and 29 years old with type 1 diabetes.

The genes are TRBV7-9 and TRBJ2-2; D not resolved. There are 13 residues in the CDR3. CDR1 is SEHNR and CDR2 is FQNEAQ in the germline V gene (reference sequence). V lost 3 bases and J lost 4, with 6 bases in between. CDR3 sequence (DNA): TGTGCCAGCAGCTTCGAGCGCACCGGGGAGCTGTTTTTT. It translates to CASSFERTGELFF.

This clone appeared a few times. The chain links TRBV5-6 to TRBJ2-7; 8 bases fit TRBD1. The V and J ends lost 3 bases and 3 bases, in that order; junction bases with no gene match: 8. The CDR3 has 15 residues. Per the germline V gene, CDR1 is SGHDT and CDR2 is YYEEEE. The CDR3 DNA reads TGTGCCAGCAGCTCCTCCGGGGGACAGGACTACGAGCAGTACTTC. This translates into CASSSSGGQDYEQYF.

The chain employs TRBV18 and TRBJ2-7; TRBD2 matches at 7 bases. Germline V gives CDR1 KGHSH, CDR2 LQKENI. V shed 4 bases, J shed 7 bases, and the junction held 4 bases outside the gene matches. CDR3 size: 12 residues. The CDR3 region has the DNA TGTGCCAGCTCACTGAACGGGGGGGAGCAGTACTTC. It specifies CASSLNGGEQYF.

The rearrangement links TRBV7-9 to TRBJ2-2; D might be TRBD1 or TRBD2, each matching 5 bases. In germline, CDR1 is SEHNR, CDR2 FQNEAQ (reference sequence). This CDR3 spans 15 amino acids. Trimming shortened V by 6 bases and J by 3 bases, and 14 bases separated the two germline ends. The CDR3 sequence is CASRTELAYTGELFF. The CDR3 DNA follows: TGTGCCAGCAGGACAGAGCTAGCTTACACCGGGGAGCTGTTTTTT.

The chain combines TRBV7-2 with TRBJ2-7; no clear D gene. This CDR3 has 14 residues. The germline V and J ends were trimmed by 5 bases and 0 bases, with 11 bases remaining between them. Germline CDR1 reads SGHTA; CDR2 reads FQGNSA. This CDR3 is CASSPHAPSYEQYF. CDR3 DNA: TGTGCCAGCAGCCCTCACGCCCCCTCCTACGAGCAGTACTTC.

The V and J genes are TRBV9 and TRBJ1-5; D uncertain. V gave up 3 bases and J gave up 2 bases, with 6 bases separating them. The CDR3 is 13 residues long. CDR1 is SGDLS and CDR2 is YYNGEE in the germline V gene. The CDR3 here is CASSGRGNQPQHF. The CDR3 DNA sequence: TGTGCCAGCAGCGGTCGGGGCAATCAGCCCCAGCATTTT.

This chain links TRBV2 with TRBJ1-4; weak D call: TRBD1 (5 bases). This CDR3 is 13 amino acids long. Trimming shortened V by 11 bases and J by 0 bases, and 10 bases separated the two germline ends. Germline loops: CDR1 SNHLY, CDR2 FYNNEI. CDR3 sequence reads: CADRQTTNEKLFF. CDR3 sequence (DNA): TGTGCCGACCGACAGACAACTAATGAAAAACTGTTTTTT.

The chain couples TRBV2 to TRBJ2-5; 8 bases fit TRBD1. The V gene end was trimmed by 6 bases and the J gene end by 2 bases; junction bases not matched to a gene: 8. The germline V gene has CDR1 SNHLY and CDR2 FYNNEI. There are 15 residues in the CDR3. The CDR3 sequence is CASSRTGSDQETQYF. Written as DNA, the CDR3 is TGTGCCAGCAGCAGGACAGGGTCCGATCAAGAGACCCAGTACTTC.

This clone was seen ten or more times. CDR3: CASSQDWNTGELFF. CDR3 in DNA: TGTGCCAGCAGCCAGGACTGGAACACCGGGGAGCTGTTTTTT. This rearrangement joins TRBV5-6 to TRBJ2-2, with D maybe TRBD2 (5 bases). V was clipped by 4 bases and J by 1 base, with 8 bases between them. This CDR3 has 14 amino acids. Per the germline V gene, CDR1 is SGHDT and CDR2 is YYEEEE.

This clone was detected ten times or more. J is TRBJ2-3 and V is TRBV29-1; D unresolved. Germline V CDR1 and CDR2: SQVTM, ANQGSEA. The CDR3 is 13 residues long. V was cut by 4 bases and J by 0 bases, with 8 bases left in between. The CDR3 protein is CSVVPASTDTQYF. For the CDR3, the DNA is TGCAGCGTTGTGCCAGCCAGCACAGATACGCAGTATTTT.

The genes are TRBV11-2 and TRBJ2-3, with D uncertain. CDR1 and CDR2 from the germline V gene are SGHAT and FQNNGV. The V and J ends lost 0 bases and 6 bases respectively, with 10 bases between them. CDR3 length: 14 amino acids. The CDR3 spells CASSLDRAGDTQYF. The DNA for the CDR3 is TGTGCCAGCAGCTTAGATCGCGCTGGCGATACGCAGTATTTT.

This clone was counted between two and nine times. The rearrangement links TRBV30 to TRBJ1-5, with a weak D call TRBD1 (5 bases). The CDR3 length is 13 residues. Trimming removed 0 bases from V and 6 bases from J, with 9 bases in between. The germline CDR1 and CDR2 sequences are GTSNPN and SVGIG (reference sequence). The DNA of the CDR3 is TGTGCCTGGAGTGTACAGGAAGGTCAGCCCCAGCATTTT. It specifies CAWSVQEGQPQHF.

This clone was detected only a few times. The rearrangement links TRBV18 to TRBJ2-1; 9 bases fit TRBD1. J gave up 6 bases and V 0 bases, and 0 bases lay outside the gene matches. The CDR3 consists of 14 residues. The germline CDR1 and CDR2 sequences are KGHSH and LQKENI. In DNA form, the CDR3 reads TGTGCCAGCTCACCACCGACAGGGGGCAATGAGCAGTTCTTC. Protein sequence: CASSPPTGGNEQFF.

This chain links TRBV9 with TRBJ2-1; a weak D match, TRBD2 (6 bases). The CDR3 extends over 14 amino acids. Germline lookup yields CDR1 SGDLS and CDR2 YYNGEE. V was trimmed by 3 bases and J by 4 bases, leaving 11 bases between them. The CDR3 loop reads CASSASVRYNEQFF. DNA of the CDR3: TGTGCCAGCAGCGCTAGCGTAAGATACAATGAGCAGTTCTTC. The entire variable domain, with the rest obtained from reference TRBV9 and TRBJ2-1, is as follows: DSGVTQTPKHLITATGQRVTLRCSPRSGDLSVYWYQQSLDQGLQFLIQYYNGEERAKGNILERFSAQQFPDLHSELNLSSLELGDSALYFCASSASVRYNEQFFGPGTRLTVL.

J is TRBJ2-7 and V is TRBV28; D gene ambiguous. Deletions cut 4 bases from V and 12 bases from J, with 13 bases between. The CDR3 is 11 residues long. Per germline, CDR1 MDHEN and CDR2 SYDVKM. DNA of the CDR3: TGTGCCAGCAGTTCCATTAGAATCGCGTACTTC. Residues: CASSSIRIAYF. Combining the CDR3 with reference TRBV28 and TRBJ2-7 gives the whole variable domain DVKVTQSSRYLVKRTGEKVFLECVQDMDHENMFWYRQDPGLGLRLIYFSYDVKMKEKGDIPEGYSVSREKKERFSLILESASTNQTSMYLCASSSIRIAYFGPGTRLTVT.

J is TRBJ1-2 and V is TRBV6-5; TRBD1 matches at 7 bases. With 4 bases clipped from V and 8 bases from J, the junction kept 7 bases outside the gene matches. Germline lookup yields CDR1 MNHEY and CDR2 SVGAGI. The CDR3 is 13 amino acids. The CDR3 DNA follows: TGTGCCAGCAGTTTACACAGGGGTGGCGGCTACACCTTC. Its protein is CASSLHRGGGYTF.

The chain combines TRBV5-4 with TRBJ2-1; TRBD2 is a possible D gene (6 bases). CDR1 is SGHNT and CDR2 is YYREEE in the germline V gene (reference sequence). The CDR3 is made up of 16 amino acids. Deletions cut 6 bases from V and 12 bases from J, with 28 bases between. The chain's CDR3 is CASTLEGKGRLVVQFF. CDR3 sequence (DNA): TGTGCCAGCACCCTGGAGGGCAAGGGGCGCCTTGTAGTGCAGTTCTTC.

This clone was found many times. The V call is TRBV29-1, the J call TRBJ1-1; D not certain. V dropped 7 bases and J dropped 6 bases, with 15 bases sitting between them. Germline V gives CDR1 SQVTM, CDR2 ANQGSEA. The CDR3 extends over 12 amino acids. The chain's CDR3 is CSGRSNPAEAFF. In DNA form, the CDR3 reads TGCAGCGGGCGTTCTAACCCCGCTGAAGCTTTCTTT. The full variable domain, completed using reference TRBV29-1 and TRBJ1-1, is SAVISQKPSRDICQRGTSLTIQCQVDSQVTMMFWYRQQPGQSLTLIATANQGSEATYESGFVIDKFPISRPNLTFSTLTVSNMSPEDSSIYLCSGRSNPAEAFFGQGTRLTVV.

The chain combines TRBV9 with TRBJ2-7; perhaps TRBD2 as D (6 bases). The CDR3 is 15 amino acids. The germline V and J ends were trimmed by 4 bases and 0 bases, with 14 bases remaining between them. Looked up from germline, CDR1 is SGDLS and CDR2 is YYNGEE. The CDR3 bases are TGTGCCAGCAGCTTTCCGACTAGGAGCTCCTACGAGCAGTACTTC. It translates to CASSFPTRSSYEQYF.

In this sample, this clone turned up a few times. The sample holds other DNA sequences that translate to the same CDR3. V and J are TRBV7-2 and TRBJ2-3; D unclear. CDR1 is SGHTA, CDR2 FQGNSA, per germline. This CDR3 comprises 14 residues. V was clipped by 1 base and J by 3 bases, with 8 bases between them. CDR3: CASSLGLGTDTQYF. DNA of the CDR3: TGTGCCAGCAGCTTAGGCCTAGGGACAGATACGCAGTATTTT. The complete variable domain, with remaining parts taken from reference TRBV7-2 and TRBJ2-3, reads GAGVSQSPSNKVTEKGKDVELRCDPISGHTALYWYRQSLGQGLEFLIYFQGNSAPDKSGLPSDRFSAERTGGSVSTLTIQRTQQEDSAVYLCASSLGLGTDTQYFGPGTRLTVL.

This clone occurred many times. V is TRBV2 and J is TRBJ1-4; D is ambiguous. Germline V gene data show CDR1 as SNHLY and CDR2 as FYNNEI. V lost 10 bases and J 4 bases, leaving 13 bases between the germline ends. The CDR3 runs 13 residues. The CDR3 DNA reads TGTGCCACCGCGTACAAGGTTAATGAAAAACTGTTTTTT. Encoded protein: CATAYKVNEKLFF.

This clone was counted a few times. CDR3 sequence: CASSSRLAGATDTQYF. CDR3 in DNA: TGTGCCAGCAGCTCAAGACTAGCGGGGGCCACAGATACGCAGTATTTT. This chain links TRBV11-3 with TRBJ2-3; TRBD2 agrees at 12 bases. Germline CDR1 SGHNT, CDR2 YENEEA. The V and J ends lost 4 bases and 2 bases, in that order; junction bases with no gene match: 4. CDR3 length equals 16 residues.

This sequence joins TRBV6-1 and TRBJ2-7, with a possible D match to TRBD1 (6 bases). The CDR3 totals 14 residues. The V end was cut by 0 bases, the J end by 1 base, with 7 bases between. Germline V CDR1 and CDR2: MNHNS, SASEGT. CDR3 sequence reads: CASSEAGGSYEQYF. Here the CDR3 DNA reads TGTGCCAGCAGTGAAGCAGGGGGTTCCTACGAGCAGTACTTC.

This sequence joins TRBV4-3 and TRBJ1-5, with 8 bases identical to TRBD1. The CDR3 spans 15 residues. Trimming cost V 3 bases and J 7 bases; bases outside gene matches: 8. CDR1 and CDR2 from the germline V gene are LGHNA and YSLEER. The CDR3 DNA sequence: TGCGCCAGCAGCCATGGGACAGGACAGAAGCAGCCCCAGCATTTT. It codes for CASSHGTGQKQPQHF.